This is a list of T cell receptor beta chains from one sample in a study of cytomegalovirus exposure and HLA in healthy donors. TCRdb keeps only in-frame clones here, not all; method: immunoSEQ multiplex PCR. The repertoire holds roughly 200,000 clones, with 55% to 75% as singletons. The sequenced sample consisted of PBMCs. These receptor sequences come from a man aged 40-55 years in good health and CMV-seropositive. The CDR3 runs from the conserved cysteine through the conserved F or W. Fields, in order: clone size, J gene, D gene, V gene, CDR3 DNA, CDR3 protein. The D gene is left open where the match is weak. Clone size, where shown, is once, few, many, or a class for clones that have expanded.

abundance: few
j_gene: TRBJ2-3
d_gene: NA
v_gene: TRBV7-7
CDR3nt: TGTGCCAGCAGCACACGTTCGGGTTTCGAGGGAACAGATACGCAGTATTTT
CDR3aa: CASSTRSGFEGTDTQYF

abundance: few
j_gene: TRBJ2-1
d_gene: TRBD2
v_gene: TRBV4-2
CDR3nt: TGTGCCAGCAGCCAAGCGGGCCTAGCGGAAAGCTCCTACAATGAGCAGTTCTTC
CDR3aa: CASSQAGLAESSYNEQFF

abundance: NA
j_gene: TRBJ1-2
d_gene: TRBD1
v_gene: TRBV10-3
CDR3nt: TGTGCCATCACGGGGACAGGGGGAGGGTATGGCTACACCTTC
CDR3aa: CAITGTGGGYGYTF

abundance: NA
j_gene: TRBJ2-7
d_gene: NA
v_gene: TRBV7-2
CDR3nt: TGTGCCAGCAGCCCCCAGGGGCATAGCTCCTACGAGCAGTACTTC
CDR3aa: CASSPQGHSSYEQYF

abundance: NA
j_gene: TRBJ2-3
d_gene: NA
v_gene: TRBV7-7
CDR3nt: TGTGCCAGCAGCCCCCCAGGCACAGATACGCAGTATTTT
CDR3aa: CASSPPGTDTQYF

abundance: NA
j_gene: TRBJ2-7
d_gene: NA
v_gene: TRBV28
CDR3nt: TGTGCCAGCAGTTTAACAAGGGGTAAGGTCTACGAGCAGTACTTC
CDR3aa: CASSLTRGKVYEQYF

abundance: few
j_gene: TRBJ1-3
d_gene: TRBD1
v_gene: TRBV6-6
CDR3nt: TGTGCCAGCAGCCAGGGGGCCGTCAGCTCTGGAAACACCATATATTTT
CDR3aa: CASSQGAVSSGNTIYF

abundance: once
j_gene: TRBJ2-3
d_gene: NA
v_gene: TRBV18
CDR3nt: TGTGCCAGCTCACCACCGGGCCAGGGAACGCAGTATTTT
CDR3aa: CASSPPGQGTQYF

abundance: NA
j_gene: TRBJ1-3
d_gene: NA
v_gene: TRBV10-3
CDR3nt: TGTGCCTCAACCCCGACCCCTCCGAGGGGAAACACCATATATTTT
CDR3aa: CASTPTPPRGNTIYF

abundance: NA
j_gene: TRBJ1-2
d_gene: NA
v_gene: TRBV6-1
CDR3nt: TGTGCCAGCAGTGACCCTGCGGGAGGGGACTATGGCTACACCTTC
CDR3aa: CASSDPAGGDYGYTF

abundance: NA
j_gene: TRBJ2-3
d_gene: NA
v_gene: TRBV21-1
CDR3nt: TGTGCCAGCAACCCCGGGACTCTCGACCGGGGCACAGATACGCAGTATTTT
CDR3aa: CASNPGTLDRGTDTQYF

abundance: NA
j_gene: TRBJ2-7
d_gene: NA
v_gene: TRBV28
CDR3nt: TGTGCCAGCAGTTTCGTAGGGGAACGCGAGCAGTACTTC
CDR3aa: CASSFVGEREQYF

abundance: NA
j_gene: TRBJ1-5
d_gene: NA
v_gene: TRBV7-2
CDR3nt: TGTGCCAGCAGCTTATTCAGGGCAAGCAATCAGCCCCAGCATTTT
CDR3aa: CASSLFRASNQPQHF

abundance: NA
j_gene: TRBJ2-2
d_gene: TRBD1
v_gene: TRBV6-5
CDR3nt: TGTGCCAGCAGTTCCCGACACAGGGGAATCGGGGAGCTGTTTTTT
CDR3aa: CASSSRHRGIGELFF

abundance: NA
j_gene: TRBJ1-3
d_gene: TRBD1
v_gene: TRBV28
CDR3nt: TGTGCCAGCAGTTTACGGGGCAGGGGGCCTCTTGGAAACACCATATATTTT
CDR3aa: CASSLRGRGPLGNTIYF

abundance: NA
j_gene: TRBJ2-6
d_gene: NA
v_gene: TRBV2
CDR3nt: TGTGCCCGACAGTCCTTGAAAGGTACGAACCCCTCTGGGGCCAACGTCCTGACTTTC
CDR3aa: CARQSLKGTNPSGANVLTF

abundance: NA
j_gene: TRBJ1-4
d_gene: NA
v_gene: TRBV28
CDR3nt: TGTGCCAGCAGCACTGGTACGAGGGCTAATGAAAAACTGTTTTTT
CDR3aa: CASSTGTRANEKLFF

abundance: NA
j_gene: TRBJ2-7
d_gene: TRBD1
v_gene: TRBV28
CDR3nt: TGTGCCAGCAGTTCAGGGACTCTGGACAGGGGATACTACGAGCAGTACTTC
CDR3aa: CASSSGTLDRGYYEQYF

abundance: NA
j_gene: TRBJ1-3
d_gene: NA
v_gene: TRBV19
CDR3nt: TGTGCCAGTAGTCCAGTAGGAAACACCATATATTTT
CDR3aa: CASSPVGNTIYF

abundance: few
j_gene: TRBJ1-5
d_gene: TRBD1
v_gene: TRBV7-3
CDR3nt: TGTGCCAGCAGACACGGACAGGGGAAACGCCTCAGCAATCAGCCCCAGCATTTT
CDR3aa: CASRHGQGKRLSNQPQHF